This paragraph covers one T cell receptor beta chain sequence. The data were obtained in a study of blood T cells in healthy people across ages. Study-wide context: Roughly one uniquely barcoded beta molecule per two T cells was captured.

Alongside a J-beta primer mix, a sample-barcoded 5' primer served in a second PCR lasting about 7 to 12 cycles. TCRdb recomputed calls from the 5' RACE reads with MiXCR, one row per CDR3 protein. The sample lists around 1.5 million distinct CDR3 sequences, 42% occurring once. Trimming stripped 6 bases from V and 4 bases from J, with 19 bases between. The CDR3 is 16 amino acids. This receptor was identified in a young woman in good health. This sequence joins TRBV12-3 or TRBV12-4 and TRBJ1-5; D uncertain. Sample: blood. CDR3 sequence: CASSSSTAGLNQPQHF. As DNA, the CDR3 is TGTGCCAGCAGCTCCTCAACGGCAGGTCTAAATCAGCCCCAGCATTTT.